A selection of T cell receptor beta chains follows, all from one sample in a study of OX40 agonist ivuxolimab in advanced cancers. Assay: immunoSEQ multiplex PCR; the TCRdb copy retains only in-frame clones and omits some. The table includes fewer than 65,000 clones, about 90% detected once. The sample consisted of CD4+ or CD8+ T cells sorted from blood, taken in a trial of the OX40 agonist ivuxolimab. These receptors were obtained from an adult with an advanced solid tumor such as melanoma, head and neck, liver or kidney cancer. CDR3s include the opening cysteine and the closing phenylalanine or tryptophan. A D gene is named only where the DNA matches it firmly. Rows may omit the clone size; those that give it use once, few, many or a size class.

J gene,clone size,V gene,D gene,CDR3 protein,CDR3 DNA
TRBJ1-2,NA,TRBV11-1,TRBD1,CASSLEAWTGSYGYTF,TGTGCCAGCAGCTTAGAGGCCTGGACAGGGAGCTATGGCTACACCTTC
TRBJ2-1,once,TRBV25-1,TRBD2,CASSVGGRAWGNEQFF,TGTGCCAGCAGTGTAGGCGGGAGGGCCTGGGGGAATGAGCAGTTCTTC
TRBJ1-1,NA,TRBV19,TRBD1,CASTKLRDSNTEAFF,TGTGCCAGTACCAAATTAAGGGACAGCAACACTGAAGCTTTCTTT
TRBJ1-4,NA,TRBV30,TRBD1,CAWNPRGQPNEKLFF,TGTGCCTGGAACCCACGGGGACAGCCTAATGAAAAACTGTTTTTT
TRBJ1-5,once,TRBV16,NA,CASSQAGYSNQPQHF,TGTGCCAGCAGCCAAGCCGGGTATAGCAATCAGCCCCAGCATTTT
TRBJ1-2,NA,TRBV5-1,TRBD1,CASSLMDRGMGQLANYGYTF,TGCGCCAGCAGCTTGATGGACAGGGGGATGGGACAGCTGGCTAACTATGGCTACACCTTC
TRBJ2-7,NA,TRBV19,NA,CASSIRPGQYYEQYF,TGTGCCAGTAGTATCCGGCCGGGTCAGTACTACGAGCAGTACTTC
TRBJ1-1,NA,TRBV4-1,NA,CASSQEVLQYFNRAFF,TGCGCCAGCAGCCAAGAAGTTCTGCAGTACTTTAATCGGGCTTTCTTT
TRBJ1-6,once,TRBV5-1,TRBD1,CASSLDPDRGNSPLHF,TGCGCCAGCAGCTTGGATCCCGACAGGGGTAATTCACCCCTCCACTTT
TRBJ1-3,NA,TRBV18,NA,CASSGYSGNTIYF,TGTGCCAGCTCAGGGTACTCTGGAAACACCATATATTTT
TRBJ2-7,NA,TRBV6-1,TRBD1,CASYQIGTGIGEQYF,TGTGCCAGCTATCAGATCGGGACAGGGATTGGGGAGCAGTACTTC
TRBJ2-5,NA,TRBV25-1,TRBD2,CASSEGWASGRAGETQYF,TGTGCCAGCAGTGAGGGTTGGGCTAGCGGGAGGGCCGGTGAGACCCAGTACTTC
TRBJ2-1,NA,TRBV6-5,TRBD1,CASGRTGAKNEQFF,TGTGCCTCCGGCCGGACAGGGGCCAAAAATGAGCAGTTCTTC
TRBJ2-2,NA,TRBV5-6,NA,CASSPGGGYRTGELFF,TGTGCCAGCAGCCCAGGAGGGGGGTACAGGACCGGGGAGCTGTTTTTT
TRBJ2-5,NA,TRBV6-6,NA,CASSVGQIQETQYF,TGTGCCAGCAGCGTTGGACAGATCCAAGAGACCCAGTACTTC
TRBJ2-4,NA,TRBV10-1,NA,CASSGGLGKNIQYF,TGCGCCAGCAGTGGGGGGCTCGGTAAAAACATTCAGTACTTC
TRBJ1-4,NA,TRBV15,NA,CATSRDPTEKLFF,TGTGCCACCAGCAGAGATCCTACAGAGAAACTGTTTTTT
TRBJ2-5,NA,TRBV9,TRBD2,CASSGGLAGAGSETQYF,TGTGCCAGCAGCGGCGGACTAGCGGGAGCGGGCTCGGAGACCCAGTACTTC
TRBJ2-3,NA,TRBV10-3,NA,CAISEGMGGPGTDTQYF,TGTGCCATCAGTGAGGGGATGGGGGGGCCTGGCACAGATACGCAGTATTTT
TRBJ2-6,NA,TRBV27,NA,CASSTTGRGGGANVLTF,TGTGCCAGCAGCACCACAGGGAGGGGAGGTGGGGCCAACGTCCTGACTTTC
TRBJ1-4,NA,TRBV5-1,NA,CASSLAIDRSNEKLFF,TGCGCCAGCAGCTTGGCCATAGACAGGAGTAATGAAAAACTGTTTTTT
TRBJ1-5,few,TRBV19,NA,CASNWQPQHF,TGTGCCAGTAACTGGCAGCCCCAGCATTTT
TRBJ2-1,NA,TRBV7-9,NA,CASSLTASYNEQFF,TGTGCCAGCAGCTTAACGGCTTCCTACAATGAGCAGTTCTTC
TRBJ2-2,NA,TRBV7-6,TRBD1,CASSLAETGPGELFF,TGTGCCAGCAGCTTAGCGGAGACAGGGCCCGGGGAGCTGTTTTTT
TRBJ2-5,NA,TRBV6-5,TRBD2,CASSYGGLAETQYF,TGTGCCAGCAGTTACGGGGGACTAGCGGAGACCCAGTACTTC
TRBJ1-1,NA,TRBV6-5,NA,CASTSPPPPAIRAFF,TGTGCCAGCACCTCTCCCCCACCCCCAGCCATCCGGGCTTTCTTT
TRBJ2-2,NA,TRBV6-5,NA,CASSPGARNTGELFF,TGTGCCAGCAGCCCGGGGGCTCGGAACACCGGGGAGCTGTTTTTT
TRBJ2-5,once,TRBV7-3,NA,CASSSNGGTQETQYF,TGTGCCAGCAGCTCTAACGGGGGTACCCAAGAGACCCAGTACTTC
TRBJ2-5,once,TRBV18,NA,CASSPIEEGTQYF,TGTGCCAGCTCACCTATTGAGGAGGGGACCCAGTACTTC
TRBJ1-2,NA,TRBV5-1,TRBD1,CASSHRDRSIRGYGYTF,TGCGCCAGCAGCCACCGGGACAGATCTATCCGAGGCTATGGCTACACCTTC
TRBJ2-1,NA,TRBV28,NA,CASSLNRGLINEQFF,TGTGCCAGCAGTTTAAACAGAGGCCTGATAAATGAGCAGTTCTTC
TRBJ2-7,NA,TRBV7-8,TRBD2,CASSRSGGAIYEQYF,TGTGCCAGCAGCCGTAGCGGGGGGGCCATCTACGAGCAGTACTTC